Included here is one TCR beta chain sequence, with context. Its matching antigen is unknown. The CDR3 spans 13 residues. Germline lookup yields CDR1 SQVTM and CDR2 ANQGSEA. The germline V and J ends were trimmed by 6 bases and 5 bases, with 13 bases remaining between them. This record belongs to a study of shared clonotypes between healthy human individuals. Study findings and constraints: Relative to their counterparts shared across all four donors, non-shared clonotypes exhibited diminished generation probabilities. The study found about 5% of naive CD4 clonotypes shared across a few donors. Read depth was anticipated to influence clonotype sharing among donors. The represented genetic and exposure-history diversity was limited by the small number of donors.

Clones were sequenced by immunoSEQ multiplex PCR, and TCRdb holds only the in-frame ones, with some missing. This table has roughly 1,800,000 clones, approximately 94% appearing once. Naive CD8 isolation took CD45RO-negative cells positively selected for CCR7 and excluded terminally differentiated effector memory CD45RA+ cells. The clonotype comes from a young man in good health. The chain combines TRBV29-1 with TRBJ2-2; possible D gene TRBD2, 5 bases. Material for sequencing was naive CD8+ T cells sorted from blood. The DNA for the CDR3 is TGCAGCGTAGCGGCACCGTTAACCGGGGAGCTGTTTTTT. Amino acid sequence: CSVAAPLTGELFF.